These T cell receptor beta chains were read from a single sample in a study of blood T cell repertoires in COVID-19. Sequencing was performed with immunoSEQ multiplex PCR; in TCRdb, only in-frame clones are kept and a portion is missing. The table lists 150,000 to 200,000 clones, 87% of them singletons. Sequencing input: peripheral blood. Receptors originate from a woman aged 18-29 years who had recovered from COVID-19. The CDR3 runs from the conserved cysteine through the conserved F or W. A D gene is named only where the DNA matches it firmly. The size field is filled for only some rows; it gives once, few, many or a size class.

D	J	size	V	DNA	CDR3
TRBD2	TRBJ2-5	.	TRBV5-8	TGTGCCAGCAGCTTGGGTAGCGGGGGGGAGGAAGAGACCCAGTACTTC	CASSLGSGGEEETQYF
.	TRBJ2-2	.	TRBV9	TGTGCCAGCAGCCCCTATGGCACCGGGGAGCTGTTTTTT	CASSPYGTGELFF
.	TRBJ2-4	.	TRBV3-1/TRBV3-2	TGTGCCAGCAGCCAAGTTGGGGCCCAAGCCAAAAACATTCAGTACTTC	CASSQVGAQAKNIQYF
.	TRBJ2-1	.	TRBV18	TGTGCCAGCTCCCCCCCCGGGTATGAGCAGTTCTTC	CASSPPGYEQFF
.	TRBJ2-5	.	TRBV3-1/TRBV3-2	TGTGCCAGCAGCCAGCCTCAGGACTACAAGCCCGTGGGGGAGACCCAGTACTTC	CASSQPQDYKPVGETQYF
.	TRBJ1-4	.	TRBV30	TGTGCCTGGAGATCGGACAGAAGCACTAATGAAAAACTGTTTTTT	CAWRSDRSTNEKLFF
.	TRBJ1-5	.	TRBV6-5	TGTGCCAGCAGTTACTCTGGGACACCAGGTCAGCCCCAGCATTTT	CASSYSGTPGQPQHF
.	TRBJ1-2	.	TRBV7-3	TGTGCCAGCAGCTTAATGCCAGGGATAGGTGGCTACACCTTC	CASSLMPGIGGYTF
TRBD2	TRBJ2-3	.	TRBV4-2	TGTGCCAGCAGCGAGATTAGCGGGAGCACAGATACGCAGTATTTT	CASSEISGSTDTQYF
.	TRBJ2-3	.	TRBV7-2	TGTGCCAGCAGCCGTAATCTAGCAGATACGCAGTATTTT	CASSRNLADTQYF
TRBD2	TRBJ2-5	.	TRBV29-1	TGCAGCGTTGAAGGGACTAGCGGGCCCCAAGAGACCCAGTACTTC	CSVEGTSGPQETQYF
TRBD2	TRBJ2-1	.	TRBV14	TGTGCCAGCAGCCAGTGGCGGGGGACCCCCTCCTACAATGAGCAGTTCTTC	CASSQWRGTPSYNEQFF
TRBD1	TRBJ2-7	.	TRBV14	TGTGCCAGCAGCCGGCGGGGACAGGGAACCTACGAGCAGTACTTC	CASSRRGQGTYEQYF
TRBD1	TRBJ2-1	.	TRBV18	TGTGCCAGCTCACCACAAATTCTTGGGACAGGGTACAATGAGCAGTTCTTC	CASSPQILGTGYNEQFF
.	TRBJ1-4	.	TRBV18	TGTGCCAGCTCACCCCGGATGGCGGGGGAGGTTGAAAAACTGTTTTTT	CASSPRMAGEVEKLFF
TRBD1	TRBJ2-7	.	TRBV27	TGTGCCAGCAGTCCAACCCGGACAGGGGGCAACCACGAGCAGTACTTC	CASSPTRTGGNHEQYF
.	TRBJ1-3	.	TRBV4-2	TGTGCCAGCAGCCAGGACGGACAGGGAAACACCATATATTTT	CASSQDGQGNTIYF
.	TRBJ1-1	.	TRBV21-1	TGTGCCAGCAGCAAAGCCACAACCGGGACAGGGGGGGACACTGAAGCTTTCTTT	CASSKATTGTGGDTEAFF
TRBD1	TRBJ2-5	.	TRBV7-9	TGTGCCAGCAGCTCAGGCAGGACAGGCGGGGAGACCCAGTACTTC	CASSSGRTGGETQYF
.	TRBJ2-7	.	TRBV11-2	TGTGCCAGCAGGGGGTCGGGGTATCGCGAGCAGTACTTC	CASRGSGYREQYF
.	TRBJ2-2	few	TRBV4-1	TGCGCCAGCAGCCAAGTGTCTGGCGGGGCGTACACCGGGGAGCTGTTTTTT	CASSQVSGGAYTGELFF
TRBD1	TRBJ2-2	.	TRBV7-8	TGTGCCAGCAGCTTACGGCCAGGGGGCTTAGGGGTGGAGCTGTTTTTT	CASSLRPGGLGVELFF
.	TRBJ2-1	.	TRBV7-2	TGTGCCAGCAGTCACCGGGAACTTACAAACAATGAGCAGTTCTTC	CASSHRELTNNEQFF
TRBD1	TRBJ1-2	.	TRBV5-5	TGTGCCAGCAGCTTGATCAGGGGGGGCTACACCTTC	CASSLIRGGYTF
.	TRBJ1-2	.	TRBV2	TGTGCCATCCAGGTACAGGACAAACGTGGCTACACCTTC	CAIQVQDKRGYTF
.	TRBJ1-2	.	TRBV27	TGTGCCAGCAGTCCCGGGGGAGACGGAACCTATGGCTACACCTTC	CASSPGGDGTYGYTF
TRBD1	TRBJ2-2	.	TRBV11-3	TGTGCCAGCAGCAAGGACAGGGCCACCGGGGAGCTGTTTTTT	CASSKDRATGELFF
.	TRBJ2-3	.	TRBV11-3	TGTGCCAGCAGCTTTACGTCCATTCGGGGTATTGCAGATACGCAGTATTTT	CASSFTSIRGIADTQYF
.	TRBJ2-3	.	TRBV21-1	TGTGCCAGCAGCTTACATAGCGGGTCTAGCACAGATACGCAGTATTTT	CASSLHSGSSTDTQYF
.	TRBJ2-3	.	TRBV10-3	TGTGCCATCAGCCGGGACACCACAGATACGCAGTATTTT	CAISRDTTDTQYF
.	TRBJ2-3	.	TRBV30	TGTGCCTGGAGTCGACTCGGAGGTAGTAAGGATACGCAGTATTTT	CAWSRLGGSKDTQYF
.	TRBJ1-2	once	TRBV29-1	TGCAGCGTTGACAGGGTGGAGTATGGCTACACCTTC	CSVDRVEYGYTF
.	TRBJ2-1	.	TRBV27	TGTGCCAGCAGTTTCGGGACAGAGCAGTTCTTC	CASSFGTEQFF
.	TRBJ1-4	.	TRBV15	TGTGCCACCAGCATGGGGGCTGGGGAAAAACTGTTTTTT	CATSMGAGEKLFF
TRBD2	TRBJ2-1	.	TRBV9	TGTGCCAGCAGCGTAGATGGCGGGGGGAACAATGAGCAGTTCTTC	CASSVDGGGNNEQFF
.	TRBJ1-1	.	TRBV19	TGTGCCAGCACCCCCTTGGGGGCTCGGACTGAAGCTTTCTTT	CASTPLGARTEAFF
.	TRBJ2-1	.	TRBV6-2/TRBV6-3	TGTGCCAGCAGTTACTCCAACAGGGTGGGCAATGAGCAGTTCTTC	CASSYSNRVGNEQFF
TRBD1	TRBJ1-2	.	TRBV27	TGTGCCAGCAGTTTAGGACCGGGACAGGAAAATGGCTACACCTTC	CASSLGPGQENGYTF
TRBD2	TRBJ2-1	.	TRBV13	TGTGCCAGCAGCTTAGGGCGGGGAGGGTCCAATGAGCAGTTCTTC	CASSLGRGGSNEQFF
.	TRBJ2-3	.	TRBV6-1	TGTGCCAGCAGTGAGCGCTTCCCAGATACGCAGTATTTT	CASSERFPDTQYF
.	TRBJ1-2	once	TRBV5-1	TGCGCCAGCAGCCTCGGACAAGTAGCTAACTATGGCTACACCTTC	CASSLGQVANYGYTF
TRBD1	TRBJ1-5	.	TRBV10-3	TGTGCCATCAGTTCAACAGGGGCCAATCAGCCCCAGCATTTT	CAISSTGANQPQHF
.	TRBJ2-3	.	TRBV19	TGTGCCAGTAGTATAGGGCAGGCGACCACAGATACGCAGTATTTT	CASSIGQATTDTQYF
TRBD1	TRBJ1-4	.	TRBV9	TGTGCCAGCAGCGTGAAGGACAGGGGGCGGGATGAAAAACTGTTTTTT	CASSVKDRGRDEKLFF
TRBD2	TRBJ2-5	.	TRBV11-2	TGTGCCAGCAGCCTGTCCCGGGGAGGGGAGACCCAGTACTTC	CASSLSRGGETQYF
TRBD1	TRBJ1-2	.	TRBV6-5	TGTGCCAGCACCATCGGGACAGGGTATGGCTACACCTTC	CASTIGTGYGYTF
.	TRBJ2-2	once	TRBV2	TGTGCCAGCTATGGCCAGGGGTGGGCCGGGGAGCTGTTTTTT	CASYGQGWAGELFF
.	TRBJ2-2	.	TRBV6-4	TGTGCCAGCAGCCCCAACCGGGACACCGGGGAGCTGTTTTTT	CASSPNRDTGELFF
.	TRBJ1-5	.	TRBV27	TGTGCCAGCAGTTTCTGGGCAGGCGGCCCAGGGGACCAGCATTTT	CASSFWAGGPGDQHF
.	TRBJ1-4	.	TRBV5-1	TGCGCCAGCAGCTCAGGTACAACTAATGAAAAACTGTTTTTT	CASSSGTTNEKLFF
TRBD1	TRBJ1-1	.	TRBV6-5	TGTGCCAGCAGGGCGGACAGGGCAACTGAAGCTTTCTTT	CASRADRATEAFF
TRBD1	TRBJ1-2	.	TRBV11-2	TGTGCCAGCAGCTCCTACACAGGGGGCCTTACCTATGGCTACACCTTC	CASSSYTGGLTYGYTF
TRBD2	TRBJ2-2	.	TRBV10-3	TGTGCCATCAGTGTACTTAGGGCGGGAGACACCGGGGAGCTGTTTTTT	CAISVLRAGDTGELFF
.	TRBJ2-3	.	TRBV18	TGTGCCAGCTCACCAGGGACTCTCCAAGGAGATACGCAGTATTTT	CASSPGTLQGDTQYF
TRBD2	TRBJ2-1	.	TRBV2	TGTGCCAGCAACCGCCTAGCGGGAACGAATGAGCAGTTCTTC	CASNRLAGTNEQFF
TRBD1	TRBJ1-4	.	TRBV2	TGTGCCAGCCATGACAGGGCTAATGAAAAACTGTTTTTT	CASHDRANEKLFF
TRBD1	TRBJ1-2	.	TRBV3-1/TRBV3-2	TGTGCCAGCAGCCCGGACCGGGACAGGGAATCTTCGGGGTATGGCTACACCTTC	CASSPDRDRESSGYGYTF
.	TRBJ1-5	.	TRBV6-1	TGTGCCAGCAGTGAGGGTTCCGGGGATCAGCCCCAGCATTTT	CASSEGSGDQPQHF
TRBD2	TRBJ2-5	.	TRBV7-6	TGTGCCAGCAGCAAACCCCCGACTAGATCTCGGGGGGGAGAGACCCAGTACTTC	CASSKPPTRSRGGETQYF
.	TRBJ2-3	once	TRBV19	TGTGCCAGTAGTATGGGCAGTTGGAACACAGATACGCAGTATTTT	CASSMGSWNTDTQYF